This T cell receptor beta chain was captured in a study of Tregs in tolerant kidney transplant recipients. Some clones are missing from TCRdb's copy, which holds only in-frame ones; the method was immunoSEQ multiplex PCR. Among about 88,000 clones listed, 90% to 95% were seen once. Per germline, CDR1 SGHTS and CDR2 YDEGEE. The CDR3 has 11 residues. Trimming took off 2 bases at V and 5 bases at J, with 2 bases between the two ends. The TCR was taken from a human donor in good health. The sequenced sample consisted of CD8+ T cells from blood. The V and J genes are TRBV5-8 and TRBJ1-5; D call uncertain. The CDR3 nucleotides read TGTGCCAGCAGCTTTGATCAGCCCCAGCATTTT. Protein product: CASSFDQPQHF.